The entry below gives a single T cell receptor (beta chain) sequence along with its context. In the original analysis: Amplification of reference gene primers was used by the study to estimate nucleated cell counts. The method was immunoSEQ multiplex PCR; TCRdb's version includes in-frame clones alone and lacks a portion of them. V and J calls and clone size are as listed in that table; D and trimming were resolved from the DNA. This table holds 300,000 to 400,000 clones, roughly 90% found once. Patients of the Seattle cohort, enrolled during active infection, were followed longitudinally. The sample is drawn from a study of blood T cell repertoires in COVID-19. Study context: Sites across the United States, Italy and Spain contributed samples from acute and convalescent COVID-19. Sample material is recorded as cDNA or gDNA derived from T cells, B-cell-depleted T cells, or PBMCs.

There are 14 residues in the CDR3. V gave up 0 bases and J gave up 6 bases, with 12 bases separating them. Germline V gene data show CDR1 as SGHRS and CDR2 as YFSETQ. This chain connects TRBV5-1 to TRBJ1-1; no firm D call. Source material: peripheral blood. This clonotype was sampled from a woman under 40 with COVID-19, enrolled during active disease. The CDR3 coding sequence is TGCGCCAGCAGCTTGGATGGGCAAGTCGCTGAAGCTTTCTTT. Its protein product is CASSLDGQVAEAFF. Full variable domain (missing parts from reference TRBV5-1 and TRBJ1-1): KAGVTQTPRYLIKTRGQQVTLSCSPISGHRSVSWYQQTPGQGLQFLFEYFSETQRNKGNFPGRFSGRQFSNSRSEMNVSTLELGDSALYLCASSLDGQVAEAFFGQGTRLTVV.